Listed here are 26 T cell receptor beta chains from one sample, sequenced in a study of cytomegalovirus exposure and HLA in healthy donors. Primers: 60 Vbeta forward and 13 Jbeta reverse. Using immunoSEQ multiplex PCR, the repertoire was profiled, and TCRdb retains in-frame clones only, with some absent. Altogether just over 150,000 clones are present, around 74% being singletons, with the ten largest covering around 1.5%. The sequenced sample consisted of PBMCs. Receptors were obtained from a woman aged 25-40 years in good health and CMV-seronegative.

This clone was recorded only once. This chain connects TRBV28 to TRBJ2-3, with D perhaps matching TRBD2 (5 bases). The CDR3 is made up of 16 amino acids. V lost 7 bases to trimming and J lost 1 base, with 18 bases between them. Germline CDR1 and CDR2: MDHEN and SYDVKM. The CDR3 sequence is CASTPLASGRTDTQYF. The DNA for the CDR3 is TGTGCCAGCACCCCCCTGGCCAGCGGCCGCACAGATACGCAGTATTTT.

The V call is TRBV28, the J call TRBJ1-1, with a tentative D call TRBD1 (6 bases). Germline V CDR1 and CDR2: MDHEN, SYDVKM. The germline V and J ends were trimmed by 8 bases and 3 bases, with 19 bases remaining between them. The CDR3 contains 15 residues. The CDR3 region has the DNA TGTGCCAGCCTACCCACAGGGAGCTGGTACACTGAAGCTTTCTTT. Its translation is CASLPTGSWYTEAFF.

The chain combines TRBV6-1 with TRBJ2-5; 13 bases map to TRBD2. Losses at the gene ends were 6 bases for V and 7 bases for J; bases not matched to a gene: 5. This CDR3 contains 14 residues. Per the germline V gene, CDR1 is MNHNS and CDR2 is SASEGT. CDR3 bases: TGTGCCAGCAGAGAGGGACTAGCGGGGTTGACCCAGTACTTC. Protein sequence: CASREGLAGLTQYF.

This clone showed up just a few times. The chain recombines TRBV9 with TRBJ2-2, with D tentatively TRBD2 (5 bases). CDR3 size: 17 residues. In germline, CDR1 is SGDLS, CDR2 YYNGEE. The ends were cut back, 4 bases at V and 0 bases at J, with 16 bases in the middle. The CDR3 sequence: CASSSQPRRANTGELFF. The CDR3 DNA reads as TGTGCCAGCAGCTCCCAACCGCGGCGGGCGAACACCGGGGAGCTGTTTTTT.

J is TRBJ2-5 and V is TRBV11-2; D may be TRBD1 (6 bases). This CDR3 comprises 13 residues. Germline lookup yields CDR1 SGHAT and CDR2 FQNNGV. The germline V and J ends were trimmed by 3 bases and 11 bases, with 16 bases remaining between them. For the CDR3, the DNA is TGTGCCAGCAGCTTGGCAGGGGCGAGGGAGCAGTACTTC. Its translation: CASSLAGAREQYF. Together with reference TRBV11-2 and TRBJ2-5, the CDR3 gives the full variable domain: EAGVAQSPRYKIIEKRQSVAFWCNPISGHATLYWYQQILGQGPKLLIQFQNNGVVDDSQLPKDRFSAERLKGVDSTLKIQPAKLEDSAVYLCASSLAGAREQYFGPGTRLLVL.

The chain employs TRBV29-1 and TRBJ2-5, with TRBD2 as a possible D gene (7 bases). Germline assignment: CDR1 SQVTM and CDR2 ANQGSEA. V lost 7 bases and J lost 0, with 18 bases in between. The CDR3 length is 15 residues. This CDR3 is CSAWGGAMYQETQYF. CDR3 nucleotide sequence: TGCAGCGCCTGGGGGGGGGCGATGTACCAAGAGACCCAGTACTTC.

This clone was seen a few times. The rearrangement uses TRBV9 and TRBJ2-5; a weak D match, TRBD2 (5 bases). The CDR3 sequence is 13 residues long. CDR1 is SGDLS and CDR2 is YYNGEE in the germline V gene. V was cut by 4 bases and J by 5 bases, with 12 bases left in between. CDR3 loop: CASSSGVAETQYF. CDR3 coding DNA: TGTGCCAGCAGCTCCGGGGTAGCGGAGACCCAGTACTTC.

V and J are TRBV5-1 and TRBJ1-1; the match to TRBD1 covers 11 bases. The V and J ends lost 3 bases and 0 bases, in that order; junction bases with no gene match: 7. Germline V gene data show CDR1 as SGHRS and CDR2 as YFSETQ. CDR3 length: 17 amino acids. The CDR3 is CASSSDRGRGMNTEAFF. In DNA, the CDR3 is TGCGCCAGCAGCTCGGACAGGGGGCGAGGGATGAACACTGAAGCTTTCTTT.

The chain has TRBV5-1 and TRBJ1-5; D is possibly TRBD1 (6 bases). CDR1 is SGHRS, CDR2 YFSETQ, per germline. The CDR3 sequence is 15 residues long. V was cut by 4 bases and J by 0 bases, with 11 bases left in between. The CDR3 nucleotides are TGCGCCAGCAGCCGTTCAGGGGATAGCAATCAGCCCCAGCATTTT. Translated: CASSRSGDSNQPQHF.

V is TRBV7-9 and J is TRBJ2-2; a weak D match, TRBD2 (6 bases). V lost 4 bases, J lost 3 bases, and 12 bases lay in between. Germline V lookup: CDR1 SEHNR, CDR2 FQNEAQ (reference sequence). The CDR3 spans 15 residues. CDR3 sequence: CASSYGTFDTGELFF. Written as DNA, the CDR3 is TGTGCCAGCAGCTACGGGACTTTCGACACCGGGGAGCTGTTTTTT.

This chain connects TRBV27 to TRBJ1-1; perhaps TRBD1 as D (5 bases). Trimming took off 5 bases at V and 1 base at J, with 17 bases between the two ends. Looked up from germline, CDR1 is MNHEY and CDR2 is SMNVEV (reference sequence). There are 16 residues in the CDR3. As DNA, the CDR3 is TGTGCCAGCAGTGAACGGACGGGGGTCGGGAACACTGAAGCTTTCTTT. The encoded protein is CASSERTGVGNTEAFF.

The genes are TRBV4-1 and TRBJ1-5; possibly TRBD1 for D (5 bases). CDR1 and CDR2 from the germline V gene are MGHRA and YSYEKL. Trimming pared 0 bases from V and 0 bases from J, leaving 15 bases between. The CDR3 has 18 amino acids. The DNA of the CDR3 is TGCGCCAGCAGCCAAGACCTCGGCCCGGGGGTTAGCAATCAGCCCCAGCATTTT. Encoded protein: CASSQDLGPGVSNQPQHF.

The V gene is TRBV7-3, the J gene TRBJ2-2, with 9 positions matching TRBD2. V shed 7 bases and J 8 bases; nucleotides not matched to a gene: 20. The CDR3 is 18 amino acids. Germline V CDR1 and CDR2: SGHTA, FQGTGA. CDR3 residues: CASTSNPPAGGARGELFF. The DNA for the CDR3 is TGTGCCAGCACCTCCAACCCCCCAGCGGGGGGCGCTCGGGGGGAGCTGTTTTTT.

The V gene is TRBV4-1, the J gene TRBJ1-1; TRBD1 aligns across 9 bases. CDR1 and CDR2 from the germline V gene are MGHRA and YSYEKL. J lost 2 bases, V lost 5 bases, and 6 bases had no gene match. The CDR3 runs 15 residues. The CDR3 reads CASSMDRGTNTEAFF. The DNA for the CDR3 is TGCGCCAGCAGCATGGACAGGGGCACTAACACTGAAGCTTTCTTT.

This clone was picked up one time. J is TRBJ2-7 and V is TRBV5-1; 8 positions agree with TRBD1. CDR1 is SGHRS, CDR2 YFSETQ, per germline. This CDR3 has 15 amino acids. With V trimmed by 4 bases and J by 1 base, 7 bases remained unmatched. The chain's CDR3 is CASSPGQGDSYEQYF. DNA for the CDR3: TGCGCCAGCAGCCCCGGACAGGGTGATTCCTACGAGCAGTACTTC.

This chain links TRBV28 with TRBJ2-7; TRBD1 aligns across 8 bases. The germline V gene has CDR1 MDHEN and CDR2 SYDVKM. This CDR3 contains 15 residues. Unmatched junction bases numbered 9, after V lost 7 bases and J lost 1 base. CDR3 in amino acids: CASKTDREGSYEQYF. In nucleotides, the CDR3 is TGTGCCAGCAAGACGGACAGGGAAGGTTCCTACGAGCAGTACTTC.

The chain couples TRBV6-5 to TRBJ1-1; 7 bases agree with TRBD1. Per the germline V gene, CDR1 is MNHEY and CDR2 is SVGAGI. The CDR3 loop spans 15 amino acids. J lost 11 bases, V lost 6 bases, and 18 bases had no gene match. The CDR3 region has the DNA TGTGCCAGCAGCGGAGGGACAGAGTTCTCCCCGGTGGCTTTCTTT. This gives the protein CASSGGTEFSPVAFF.

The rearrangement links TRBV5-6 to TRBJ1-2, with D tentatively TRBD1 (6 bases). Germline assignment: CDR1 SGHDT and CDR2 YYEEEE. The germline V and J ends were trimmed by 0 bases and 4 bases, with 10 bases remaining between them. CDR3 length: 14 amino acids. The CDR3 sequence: CASSLVGATYGYTF. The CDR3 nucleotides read TGTGCCAGCAGCTTGGTGGGGGCTACCTATGGCTACACCTTC.

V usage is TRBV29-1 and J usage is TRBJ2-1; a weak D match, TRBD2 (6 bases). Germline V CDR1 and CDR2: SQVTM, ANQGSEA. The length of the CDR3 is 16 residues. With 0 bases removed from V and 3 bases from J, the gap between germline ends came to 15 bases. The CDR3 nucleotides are TGCAGCGTTGAAGATCCCCACCCGACTAGCTACAATGAGCAGTTCTTC. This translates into CSVEDPHPTSYNEQFF.

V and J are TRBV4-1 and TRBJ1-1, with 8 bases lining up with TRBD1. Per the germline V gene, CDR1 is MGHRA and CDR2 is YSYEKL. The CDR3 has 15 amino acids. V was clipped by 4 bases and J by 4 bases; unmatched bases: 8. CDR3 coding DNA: TGCGCCAGCAGCCTAAACAGGGGGGGGAGCACTGAAGCTTTCTTT. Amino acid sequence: CASSLNRGGSTEAFF.

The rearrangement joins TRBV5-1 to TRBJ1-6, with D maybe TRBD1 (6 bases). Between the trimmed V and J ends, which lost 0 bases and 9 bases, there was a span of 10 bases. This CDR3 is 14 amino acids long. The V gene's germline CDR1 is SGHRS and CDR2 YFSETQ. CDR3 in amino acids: CASSLGQGRSPLHF. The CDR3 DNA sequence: TGCGCCAGCAGCTTGGGCCAGGGGCGTTCACCCCTCCACTTT.

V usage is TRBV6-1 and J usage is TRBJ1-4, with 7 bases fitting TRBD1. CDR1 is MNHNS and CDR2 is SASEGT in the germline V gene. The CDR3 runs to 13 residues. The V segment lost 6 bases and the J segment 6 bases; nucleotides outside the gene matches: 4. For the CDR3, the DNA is TGTGCCAGCAGGATCACAGGGGATGAAAAACTGTTTTTT. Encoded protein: CASRITGDEKLFF.

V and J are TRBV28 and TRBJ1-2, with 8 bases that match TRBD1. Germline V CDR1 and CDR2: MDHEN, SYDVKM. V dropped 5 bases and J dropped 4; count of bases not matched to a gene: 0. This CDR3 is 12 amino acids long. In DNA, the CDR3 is TGTGCCAGCAGTGACAGGGGCTATGGCTACACCTTC. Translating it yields CASSDRGYGYTF.

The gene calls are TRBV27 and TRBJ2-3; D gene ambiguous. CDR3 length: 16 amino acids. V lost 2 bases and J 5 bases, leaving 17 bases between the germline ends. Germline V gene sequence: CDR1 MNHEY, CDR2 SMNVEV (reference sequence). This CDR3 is CASSLRPRAWVDTQYF. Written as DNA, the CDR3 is TGTGCCAGCAGTTTACGTCCCCGAGCGTGGGTAGATACGCAGTATTTT.

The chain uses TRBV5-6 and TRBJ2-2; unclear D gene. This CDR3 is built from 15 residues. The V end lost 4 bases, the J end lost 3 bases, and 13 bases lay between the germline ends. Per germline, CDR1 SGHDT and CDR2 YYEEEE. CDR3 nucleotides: TGTGCCAGCAGCCCCACAGTCTTATACACCGGGGAGCTGTTTTTT. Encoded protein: CASSPTVLYTGELFF. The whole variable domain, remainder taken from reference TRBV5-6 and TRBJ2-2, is DAGVTQSPTHLIKTRGQQVTLRCSPKSGHDTVSWYQQALGQGPQFIFQYYEEEERQRGNFPDRFSGHQFPNYSSELNVNALLLGDSALYLCASSPTVLYTGELFFGEGSRLTVL.

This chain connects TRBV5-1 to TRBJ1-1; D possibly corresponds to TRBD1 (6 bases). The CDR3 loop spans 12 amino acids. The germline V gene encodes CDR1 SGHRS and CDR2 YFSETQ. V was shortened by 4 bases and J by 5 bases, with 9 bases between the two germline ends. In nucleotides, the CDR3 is TGCGCCAGCAGCCCGAGGGGGACTGAAGCTTTCTTT. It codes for CASSPRGTEAFF.